Below, one T cell receptor beta chain is given with its context. The antigen is undetermined. Repertoires were generated with immunoSEQ multiplex PCR, while TCRdb's copy carries only in-frame clones and drops some. This table has roughly 300,000 clones, around 86% appearing once. The data were obtained in a study of cytomegalovirus exposure and HLA in healthy donors. The donors were in the 120-subject validation cohort, distinct from the approximately 670-subject first cohort. Study outcomes and limitations: The classifier reportedly diagnosed cytomegalovirus status with high sensitivity and specificity. A subsequent analysis found that TCR clusters from the first cohort also tended to co-occur in the 130 or so validation repertoires, with approximately 95% of cluster scores above 0.

The V end lost 6 bases, the J end lost 2 bases, and 7 bases lay between the germline ends. From germline, CDR1 is MDHEN and CDR2 SYDVKM. The CDR3 contains 12 residues. This receptor was obtained from a woman under 30 in good health and CMV-seronegative. The genes are TRBV28 and TRBJ1-2, with D possibly being TRBD1 (6 bases). Sequencing was carried out using PBMCs. The CDR3 region is CASRQGNYGYTF. The CDR3 DNA is TGTGCCAGCAGACAGGGAAACTATGGCTACACCTTC.